What follows are 9 T cell receptor beta chains derived from one specimen sequenced in a study of T cell responses to AZD1222 COVID-19 vaccine. Sequencing used immunoSEQ multiplex PCR; TCRdb keeps in-frame clones, though not all of them. The data hold around 130,000 clones, with 80% to 95% observed a single time. The sequenced sample was peripheral blood, obtained 28 days after the second AZD1222 dose. The receptors were gathered from an adult who received the AZD1222 COVID-19 vaccine.

In this sample, this clone turned up once. The genes are TRBV7-3 and TRBJ2-1, with D perhaps TRBD1 or TRBD2 (5 bases each). Trimming shortened V by 2 bases and J by 3 bases, and 11 bases separated the two germline ends. The germline CDR1 and CDR2 sequences are SGHTA and FQGTGA. The CDR3 is made up of 15 amino acids. Written as DNA, the CDR3 is TGTGCCAGCAGCTTAGACAGTGGGAGCTACAATGAGCAGTTCTTC. Translation gives CASSLDSGSYNEQFF.

The chain employs TRBV11-3 and TRBJ2-3; tentatively, D is TRBD1 (7 bases). The CDR3 consists of 16 residues. V was shortened by 5 bases and J by 2 bases, with 17 bases between the two germline ends. From germline, CDR1 is SGHNT and CDR2 YENEEA. In nucleotides, the CDR3 is TGTGCCAGCAGCCAAGGAGGGGGCGCCCACACAGATACGCAGTATTTT. This codes for CASSQGGGAHTDTQYF.

The chain recombines TRBV28 with TRBJ1-2; D uncertain. With 2 bases removed from V and 2 bases from J, the gap between germline ends came to 9 bases. The CDR3 covers 14 residues. Germline-derived CDR1 and CDR2 are MDHEN and SYDVKM. For the CDR3, the DNA is TGTGCCAGCAGTTTAGATCTTACCAACTATGGCTACACCTTC. Its translation: CASSLDLTNYGYTF.

The chain has TRBV27 and TRBJ1-1; 7 nucleotides align to TRBD1. Germline CDR1 reads MNHEY; CDR2 reads SMNVEV (reference sequence). This CDR3 has 13 amino acids. Trimming removed 1 base from V and 8 bases from J; junction bases left unmatched: 4. The CDR3 is CASSLFLGGEAFF. The CDR3 region has the DNA TGTGCCAGCAGTTTATTTTTAGGGGGCGAAGCTTTCTTT.

The chain carries TRBV28 and TRBJ2-1, with D possibly TRBD2 on 6 matching bases. The germline V and J ends were trimmed by 11 bases and 6 bases, with 20 bases remaining between them. Germline lookup yields CDR1 MDHEN and CDR2 SYDVKM. The CDR3 has 14 amino acids. Written as DNA, the CDR3 is TGTGCCGGCGAGAGAAGCGGAGGGGTCAATGAGCAGTTCTTC. This encodes CAGERSGGVNEQFF. The whole variable domain, filled in from reference TRBV28 and TRBJ2-1, reads DVKVTQSSRYLVKRTGEKVFLECVQDMDHENMFWYRQDPGLGLRLIYFSYDVKMKEKGDIPEGYSVSREKKERFSLILESASTNQTSMYLCAGERSGGVNEQFFGPGTRLTVL.

The chain employs TRBV11-2 and TRBJ2-3, with 7 bases aligning to TRBD2. Unmatched junction bases numbered 8, after V lost 3 bases and J lost 2 bases. This CDR3 has 16 amino acids. Germline V gene sequence: CDR1 SGHAT, CDR2 FQNNGV. The CDR3 nucleotides are TGTGCCAGCAGCTTCCCCGGCGGGGGATTCACAGATACGCAGTATTTT. Translated, it gives CASSFPGGGFTDTQYF.

The chain joins TRBV6-5 to TRBJ1-4; D is possibly TRBD1 (6 bases). Per germline, CDR1 MNHEY and CDR2 SVGAGI. The CDR3 totals 14 residues. Trimming shortened V by 5 bases and J by 4 bases, and 11 bases separated the two germline ends. For the CDR3, the DNA is TGTGCCAGCAGTCAAAGGGGGGATAATGAAAAACTGTTTTTT. This translates into CASSQRGDNEKLFF.

The chain employs TRBV7-2 and TRBJ1-5, with unresolved D. The CDR3 runs to 15 residues. Trimming left V 3 bases short and J 4 bases short, with 13 bases between. Germline V gene lookup returns CDR1 SGHTA and CDR2 FQGNSA. The CDR3 region has the DNA TGTGCCAGCAGCTTTTTTTCGACCTCAAATCAGCCCCAGCATTTT. Its protein product is CASSFFSTSNQPQHF.

The J gene is TRBJ1-2, the V gene TRBV18; D unclear. Germline V lookup: CDR1 KGHSH, CDR2 LQKENI. This CDR3 region has 14 residues. Trimming removed 3 bases from V and 8 bases from J, with 16 bases in between. CDR3 sequence: CASSPDAGRSGYTF. The CDR3, as DNA: TGTGCCAGCTCACCCGACGCAGGCCGGTCGGGCTACACCTTC.